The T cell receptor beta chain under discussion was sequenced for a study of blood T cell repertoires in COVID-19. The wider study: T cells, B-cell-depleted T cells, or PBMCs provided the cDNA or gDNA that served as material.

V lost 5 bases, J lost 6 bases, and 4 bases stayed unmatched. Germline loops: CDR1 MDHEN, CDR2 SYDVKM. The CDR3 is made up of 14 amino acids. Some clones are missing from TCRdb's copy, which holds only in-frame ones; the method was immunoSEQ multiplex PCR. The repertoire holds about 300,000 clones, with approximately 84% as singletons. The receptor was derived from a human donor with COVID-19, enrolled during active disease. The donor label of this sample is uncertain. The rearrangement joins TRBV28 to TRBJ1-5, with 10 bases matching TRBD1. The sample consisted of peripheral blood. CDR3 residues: CASSRTGGIQPQHF. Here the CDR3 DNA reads TGTGCCAGCAGTCGGACAGGGGGGATTCAGCCCCAGCATTTT.